A single sample is the source of the 8 T cell receptor beta chains below, sequenced in a study of blood T cell repertoires in COVID-19. TCRdb's table, derived via immunoSEQ multiplex PCR, lists solely in-frame clones and lacks some. The sample has around 150,000 clones; approximately 85% are singletons. What was sequenced was PBMCs or T cells enriched from blood (not recorded which). Receptors originate from a woman aged 45-65 years with acute COVID-19.

The chain links TRBV5-1 to TRBJ2-1, with TRBD2 matching over 12 bases. CDR1 SGHRS and CDR2 YFSETQ come from the germline V gene. With 0 bases clipped from V and 4 bases from J, the junction kept 14 bases outside the gene matches. This CDR3 comprises 20 residues. CDR3 amino acids: CASSLEGLSSGRARYNEQFF. The CDR3 DNA sequence: TGCGCCAGCAGCTTGGAAGGCCTGTCTAGCGGGAGGGCCAGGTACAATGAGCAGTTCTTC.

This rearrangement joins TRBV5-1 to TRBJ1-2, with TRBD1 identical over 7 bases. CDR3 size: 12 residues. V trimming: 9 bases; J trimming: 4 bases; junction bases outside the gene matches: 6. The germline gives CDR1 SGHRS, CDR2 YFSETQ. In DNA, the CDR3 is TGCGCCACGCCGACAGGGATCTATGGCTACACCTTC. Its protein product is CATPTGIYGYTF.

The V call is TRBV4-1, the J call TRBJ1-1; 7 bases are shared with TRBD1. The CDR3 is 16 amino acids. Germline values: CDR1 MGHRA, CDR2 YSYEKL. V was clipped by 1 base and J by 0 bases; unmatched bases: 5. CDR3 coding DNA: TGCGCCAGCAGCCAAGCCGGGACAGTAGTGAACACTGAAGCTTTCTTT. This translates into CASSQAGTVVNTEAFF.

The V and J genes are TRBV6-1 and TRBJ1-3; tentative D call: TRBD1 (6 bases). CDR1 and CDR2 from the germline V gene are MNHNS and SASEGT. The CDR3 contains 16 residues. V shed 4 bases and J shed 3 bases, with 16 bases lying between them. The CDR3 here is CASSAQGFVFGNTIYF. Here the CDR3 DNA reads TGTGCCAGCAGTGCTCAGGGGTTCGTTTTTGGAAACACCATATATTTT.

V is TRBV19 and J is TRBJ1-4, with D perhaps matching TRBD1 (6 bases). The CDR3 length is 13 residues. From germline, CDR1 is LNHDA and CDR2 SQIVND (reference sequence). Trimming shortened V by 8 bases and J by 4 bases, and 11 bases separated the two germline ends. CDR3 DNA sequence: TGTGCCAGTCGGGGGGCCGGTAATGAAAAACTGTTTTTT. As protein: CASRGAGNEKLFF.

The chain couples TRBV9 to TRBJ2-7, with 7 bases identical to TRBD1. This CDR3 has 14 residues. Trimming removed 4 bases from V and 5 bases from J; junction bases left unmatched: 9. Germline CDR1 is SGDLS and CDR2 is YYNGEE. The CDR3 is CASSRGDSVNEQYF. CDR3 sequence (DNA): TGTGCCAGCAGCAGAGGGGACAGCGTAAACGAGCAGTACTTC. Full variable domain (missing parts from reference TRBV9 and TRBJ2-7): DSGVTQTPKHLITATGQRVTLRCSPRSGDLSVYWYQQSLDQGLQFLIQYYNGEERAKGNILERFSAQQFPDLHSELNLSSLELGDSALYFCASSRGDSVNEQYFGPGTRLTVT.

The chain links TRBV5-4 to TRBJ2-3, with 7 bases that match TRBD2. Looked up from germline, CDR1 is SGHNT and CDR2 is YYREEE (reference sequence). Unmatched junction bases numbered 12, after V lost 2 bases and J lost 6 bases. The CDR3 spans 16 residues. In DNA form, the CDR3 reads TGTGCCAGCAGCTTCTCTACTGGCGGGAGTACCGATACGCAGTATTTT. It encodes CASSFSTGGSTDTQYF.

The chain carries TRBV19 and TRBJ1-5, with unresolved D. CDR1 is LNHDA and CDR2 is SQIVND in the germline V gene (reference sequence). The CDR3 is made up of 16 amino acids. V lost 5 bases and J 6 bases, leaving 20 bases between the germline ends. In DNA, the CDR3 is TGTGCCAGTAGTTATGCTAGGCTCAACAATCCTCAGCCCCAGCATTTT. Protein: CASSYARLNNPQPQHF. The variable domain in full, completed from reference TRBV19 and TRBJ1-5, reads DGGITQSPKYLFRKEGQNVTLSCEQNLNHDAMYWYRQDPGQGLRLIYYSQIVNDFQKGDIAEGYSVSREKKESFPLTVTSAQKNPTAFYLCASSYARLNNPQPQHFGDGTRLSIL.